The rows below give T cell receptor beta chains drawn from one sample of a study of somatic mutations in cytotoxic T cells in rheumatoid arthritis. TCRdb's table, derived via immunoSEQ multiplex PCR, lists solely in-frame clones and lacks some. The sample carries about 7,100 clones, roughly 75% recorded once. Sequenced: CD8+ T cells sorted from blood. The receptors shown here come from an adult with rheumatoid arthritis. CDR3s leave out the opening cysteine and the closing phenylalanine or tryptophan. Each record gives: V gene, clone size, CDR3 protein. Expanded clones get a size class; other rows say once, few or many, or leave the size out.

V: TRBV27; size: .; CDR3: ASSSNTGELF
V: TRBV18; size: .; CDR3: ASSLGTGRYNEQF
V: TRBV2; size: .; CDR3: ASSEDRVYNEQF
V: TRBV7-8; size: .; CDR3: ASSPSTEQF
V: TRBV27; size: .; CDR3: ASSLFRGETEAF
V: TRBV28; size: .; CDR3: ASRIGLDYSNQPQH
V: TRBV19; size: .; CDR3: ASSRIRDIITGELF
V: TRBV9; size: .; CDR3: ASSVVVQDGYT
V: TRBV27; size: few; CDR3: ASSLGRGTEAF
V: TRBV5-1; size: .; CDR3: ASSLGWDRNEQF
V: TRBV6-4; size: .; CDR3: ASRYRMNTEAF
V: TRBV10-3; size: .; CDR3: AISESTAGGIQETQY
V: TRBV5-3; size: .; CDR3: ASSLGGADYGYT
V: TRBV4-3; size: .; CDR3: ASNQEGRGTEAF
V: TRBV9; size: few; CDR3: ASSETAYYSPLH
V: TRBV6-4; size: few; CDR3: ASSVTANTEAF
V: TRBV5-1; size: once; CDR3: ASSSPRTGGKGAF
V: TRBV19; size: .; CDR3: ASSLRPALGETQY
V: TRBV11-2; size: .; CDR3: ASSLTGGRMDSPLH
V: TRBV28; size: .; CDR3: ATTSRRAEIH
V: TRBV5-1; size: .; CDR3: ASSSTGSSTEAF
V: TRBV6-5; size: medium-sized; CDR3: ASSYLGGGDTEAF
V: TRBV5-4; size: .; CDR3: ASSLGDTQY
V: TRBV7-2; size: .; CDR3: ASSLDSNSGANVLT
V: TRBV13; size: .; CDR3: ASSLGRMNEQF
V: TRBV2; size: .; CDR3: ASSDQFHTIY
V: TRBV2; size: .; CDR3: ASSALREEVNTEAF
V: TRBV19; size: .; CDR3: ASTPEASEGTDTQY
V: TRBV18; size: .; CDR3: ASSHDRGQLETQY
V: TRBV7-9; size: .; CDR3: ASSQGSNEKLF
V: TRBV7-9; size: .; CDR3: ASKQAGGLYNEQF
V: TRBV9; size: medium-sized; CDR3: ASSVSQNTEAF
V: TRBV4-2; size: .; CDR3: ASSQEMGQLNLYGYT
V: TRBV2; size: .; CDR3: ASSFRQGAHEQY
V: TRBV5-1; size: .; CDR3: ASSLGPAPGGELF
V: TRBV19; size: .; CDR3: ASSLTSQETQY
V: TRBV25-1; size: .; CDR3: ASTLWEGDGYT
V: TRBV28; size: .; CDR3: ASRPGHLLGEQY
V: TRBV7-2; size: .; CDR3: ASSLVEGVNEKLF